These 27 T cell receptor beta chains came from one sample sequenced in a study of blood T cells in healthy people across ages (dated by TCRdb to about 2015). Library method: 5' RACE. TCRdb records Illumina HiSeq 2500 as the sequencer. A second about 7 to 12 cycle PCR used a sample-barcoded 5' primer and a J-beta primer mix. TCRdb passed the public sequencing reads through fastp at Q25 and MiXCR, retaining productive beta sequences. Every CDR3 protein is listed once, alongside the most common genes and DNA of its rows. This sample holds about 830,000 distinct CDR3 sequences; around 62% were observed only once. About a quarter of the sample is taken by the ten largest. The source material was blood. These receptor sequences come from a man younger than 40 in good health.

This chain uses TRBV12-3 or TRBV12-4 with TRBJ2-6; the D is unclear. This CDR3 region has 13 residues. V lost 6 bases and J 4 bases, leaving 7 bases between the germline ends. CDR3 sequence reads: CASSLKGANVLTF. CDR3 bases: TGTGCCAGCAGCTTGAAAGGGGCCAACGTCCTGACTTTC.

This clonotype was picked up a small number of times. This chain joins TRBV5-1 and TRBJ2-3; 10 bases are shared with TRBD2. The V and J ends lost 5 bases and 2 bases, in that order; junction bases with no gene match: 8. CDR1 and CDR2 (germline): SGHRS, YFSETQ. The CDR3 covers 16 residues. The CDR3 nucleotides read TGCGCCAGCAGTAGAGGGGGACTAGCGAACACAGATACGCAGTATTTT. Translated, it gives CASSRGGLANTDTQYF.

This clonotype occurred a few times. The CDR3, as DNA: TGTGCCAGCAGTTTGGGGCGGAAGACTGAAGCTTTCTTT. Translation: CASSLGRKTEAFF. V usage is TRBV28 and J usage is TRBJ1-1; TRBD1 is a possible D gene (5 bases). CDR1 is MDHEN and CDR2 is SYDVKM in the germline V gene. Trimming took off 3 bases at V and 5 bases at J, with 10 bases between the two ends. This CDR3 is 13 amino acids long.

The V and J genes are TRBV6-5 and TRBJ2-3; no clear D gene. This CDR3 contains 13 residues. From germline, CDR1 is MNHEY and CDR2 SVGAGI. The ends were cut back, 7 bases at V and 3 bases at J, with 11 bases in the middle. CDR3 in amino acids: CASTPTRTDTQYF. DNA of the CDR3: TGTGCCAGCACCCCGACGAGAACAGATACGCAGTATTTT.

This clonotype has more than one count but fewer than ten. The chain couples TRBV7-3 to TRBJ2-1, with D possibly TRBD2 on 5 matching bases. This CDR3 has 16 residues. Germline V lookup: CDR1 SGHTA, CDR2 FQGTGA. The V gene lost 0 bases and the J gene lost 0 bases, with 9 bases spanning the gap. The chain's CDR3 is CASSLTGGVSYNEQFF. DNA of the CDR3: TGTGCCAGCAGCTTAACTGGAGGTGTCTCCTACAATGAGCAGTTCTTC.

The chain carries TRBV4-3 and TRBJ1-1; D remains unclear. Trimming shortened V by 1 base and J by 5 bases, and 11 bases separated the two germline ends. CDR1 and CDR2 (germline): LGHNA, YSLEER. The CDR3 runs to 14 residues. The CDR3 loop reads CASSQGRGLTEAFF. CDR3 sequence (DNA): TGCGCCAGCAGCCAAGGGCGGGGATTGACTGAAGCTTTCTTT.

The chain combines TRBV15 with TRBJ2-1; D possibly corresponds to TRBD2 (5 bases). CDR1 LNHNV and CDR2 YYDKDF come from the germline V gene (reference sequence). This CDR3 spans 15 amino acids. Trimming removed 3 bases at V and 7 bases at J, with 16 bases between. The CDR3 coding sequence is TGTGCCACCAGCAGTGCAGCGGACGGTTTTAATGAGCAGTTCTTC. Translating it yields CATSSAADGFNEQFF.

The J gene is TRBJ2-7, the V gene TRBV24-1, with TRBD1 as a possible D gene (6 bases). V lost 2 bases, J lost 4 bases, and 11 bases lay in between. This CDR3 spans 14 amino acids. The germline V gene encodes CDR1 KGHDR and CDR2 SFDVKD. The CDR3 protein is CATSDWNTGYEQYF. CDR3 bases: TGTGCCACCAGTGATTGGAATACAGGGTACGAGCAGTACTTC.

This chain uses TRBV20-1 with TRBJ2-3, with 8 bases matching TRBD2. In germline, CDR1 is DFQATT, CDR2 SNEGSKA (reference sequence). The CDR3 runs 12 residues. The junction had 1 base not matched to a gene; V was cut back by 6 bases and J by 2 bases. This CDR3 reads CSAGGDTDTQYF. Written as DNA, the CDR3 is TGCAGTGCCGGGGGGGACACAGATACGCAGTATTTT.

Of note for this clonotype: One end of the junction does not line up with germline, which may come from a read error. This chain links TRBV6-5 with TRBJ1-4, with TRBD1 matching over 7 bases. In germline, CDR1 is MNHEY, CDR2 SVGAGI. There are 16 residues in the CDR3. The CDR3 nucleotides are TGTGCCAGTAGTTACCTTCGGGACAGTCGAAATGAAAAACTGTTTTTT. Translation gives CASSYLRDSRNEKLFF.

The rearrangement links TRBV9 to TRBJ2-1; 7 bases are shared with TRBD2. The V gene end was trimmed by 4 bases and the J gene end by 8 bases; junction bases not matched to a gene: 12. The CDR3 totals 15 residues. The V gene's germline CDR1 is SGDLS and CDR2 YYNGEE. The CDR3 region has the DNA TGTGCCAGCAGCCCTCGAACTAGCGAGTGGTATGAGCAGTTCTTC. This codes for CASSPRTSEWYEQFF.

J is TRBJ2-1 and V is TRBV7-2; TRBD2 aligns across 9 bases. This CDR3 region has 14 residues. The V segment lost 1 base and the J segment 13 bases; nucleotides outside the gene matches: 8. CDR1 and CDR2 (germline): SGHTA, FQGNSA. The CDR3 region is CASSLEPTRGGQFF. CDR3 in DNA: TGTGCCAGCAGCTTAGAACCCACGCGGGGGGGCCAGTTCTTC. The entire variable domain, with the rest obtained from reference TRBV7-2 and TRBJ2-1, is as follows: GAGVSQSPSNKVTEKGKDVELRCDPISGHTALYWYRQSLGQGLEFLIYFQGNSAPDKSGLPSDRFSAERTGGSVSTLTIQRTQQEDSAVYLCASSLEPTRGGQFFGPGTRLTVL.

On this clonotype itself: An end of the junction differs from the germline gene, which may be a read error. V is TRBV20-1 and J is TRBJ2-1; TRBD2 matches at 13 bases. Germline lookup yields CDR1 DFQATT and CDR2 SNEGSKA (reference sequence). The CDR3 consists of 15 residues. CDR3 sequence: CSARGGTSGANEQFF. The CDR3 DNA sequence: TGCAGTGCCAGAGGGGGGACTAGCGGGGCGAATGAGCAGTTCTTC.

A few counts support this clonotype. The chain is built from TRBV7-2 and TRBJ1-2; D is undetermined. CDR3 size: 15 residues. The V gene lost 1 base and the J gene lost 5 bases, with 14 bases spanning the gap. Germline CDR1 reads SGHTA; CDR2 reads FQGNSA. CDR3 nucleotide sequence: TGTGCCAGCAGCTTAGGCTCGGGCGGCCTTTATGGCTACACCTTC. Amino acids: CASSLGSGGLYGYTF.

This clonotype was seen only a few times. The junction does not match germline at one end; this may be a read error. The gene calls are TRBV27 and TRBJ2-6, with D perhaps matching TRBD1 (6 bases). The CDR3 sequence is 16 residues long. The V gene's germline CDR1 is MNHEY and CDR2 SMNVEV (reference sequence). CDR3 amino acids: CATKPGQRSGANVLTF. The DNA of the CDR3 is TGTGCCACCAAACCAGGACAGCGCTCTGGGGCCAACGTCCTTACTTTC.

This chain uses TRBV29-1 with TRBJ2-1; D is possibly TRBD2 (6 bases). V was clipped by 6 bases and J by 8 bases, with 20 bases between them. This CDR3 comprises 14 residues. CDR1 is SQVTM, CDR2 ANQGSEA, per germline. The DNA of the CDR3 is TGCAGCGTGAACGGGCGAGCGGGTAGCCATGAGCAGTTCTTC. This gives the protein CSVNGRAGSHEQFF.

This clonotype has just one count. This chain connects TRBV28 to TRBJ2-5; 8 bases fit TRBD2. CDR3 length equals 13 residues. The V gene's germline CDR1 is MDHEN and CDR2 SYDVKM. The V segment lost 8 bases and the J segment 2 bases; nucleotides outside the gene matches: 4. CDR3 sequence: CASDGGGQETQYF. The CDR3, as DNA: TGTGCCAGCGACGGGGGGGGGCAAGAGACCCAGTACTTC.

This clonotype showed up just a few times. The chain couples TRBV29-1 to TRBJ2-5; D remains ambiguous. CDR3 length: 12 amino acids. Germline CDR1 is SQVTM and CDR2 is ANQGSEA. The V end was cut by 4 bases, the J end by 4 bases, with 10 bases between. CDR3 region: CSVGQLRETQYF. In DNA, the CDR3 is TGCAGCGTTGGACAATTGAGAGAGACCCAGTACTTC.

This clonotype has just one count. The chain is built from TRBV2 and TRBJ2-5, with D possibly TRBD1 on 6 matching bases. The CDR3 totals 14 residues. Trimming removed 0 bases at V and 1 base at J, with 6 bases between. Germline V gene lookup returns CDR1 SNHLY and CDR2 FYNNEI. The CDR3 protein is CASSEARGQETQYF. The CDR3 DNA sequence: TGTGCCAGCAGTGAAGCCAGGGGCCAAGAGACCCAGTACTTC. Together with reference TRBV2 and TRBJ2-5, the CDR3 gives the full variable domain: EPEVTQTPSHQVTQMGQEVILRCVPISNHLYFYWYRQILGQKVEFLVSFYNNEISEKSEIFDDQFSVERPDGSNFTLKIRSTKLEDSAMYFCASSEARGQETQYFGPGTRLLVL.

The chain uses TRBV2 and TRBJ2-3; tentative D call: TRBD2 (6 bases). Germline loops: CDR1 SNHLY, CDR2 FYNNEI. The CDR3 runs 12 residues. The V end was cut by 9 bases, the J end by 8 bases, with 15 bases between. The chain's CDR3 is CASVGGAGTQYF. In DNA form, the CDR3 reads TGTGCCAGTGTGGGGGGAGCGGGTACGCAGTATTTT.

The chain has TRBV15 and TRBJ2-3; D is unclear. This CDR3 contains 15 residues. The V gene's germline CDR1 is LNHNV and CDR2 YYDKDF (reference sequence). Trimming pared 1 base from V and 0 bases from J, leaving 8 bases between. CDR3 coding DNA: TGTGCCACCAGCAGAGTGGGCCTAAGCACAGATACGCAGTATTTT. Translated: CATSRVGLSTDTQYF.

J is TRBJ1-6 and V is TRBV20-1; possibly TRBD1 for D (5 bases). This CDR3 is 14 amino acids long. Trimming removed 6 bases at V and 7 bases at J, with 16 bases between. The V gene's germline CDR1 is DFQATT and CDR2 SNEGSKA (reference sequence). CDR3 region: CSARAGGFNSPLHF. The CDR3 DNA is TGCAGTGCGAGGGCGGGGGGATTCAATTCACCCCTCCACTTT.

This chain uses TRBV12-3 or TRBV12-4 with TRBJ1-4; weak D call: TRBD1 (5 bases). The V end lost 5 bases, the J end lost 1 base, and 8 bases lay between the germline ends. CDR3 length: 14 amino acids. The CDR3 here is CASSAGGTNEKLFF. As DNA, the CDR3 is TGTGCCAGCAGTGCTGGGGGAACTAATGAAAAACTGTTTTTT.

The table lists this clonotype with a few counts. The chain uses TRBV9 and TRBJ2-7, with D perhaps TRBD1 (6 bases). Trimming took 4 bases from V and 0 from J, leaving 14 bases between them. This CDR3 region has 15 residues. CDR1 is SGDLS and CDR2 is YYNGEE in the germline V gene. The chain's CDR3 is CASSLRQESSYEQYF. CDR3 in DNA: TGTGCCAGCAGCTTAAGACAGGAGAGCTCCTACGAGCAGTACTTC.

On this clonotype itself: The conserved phenylalanine or tryptophan is not found at the CDR3 terminus, so this likely reflects a read error. The rearrangement links TRBV14 to TRBJ2-7, with D unresolved. V lost 2 bases and J 1 base, leaving 12 bases between the germline ends. Germline values: CDR1 SGHDN, CDR2 FVKESK. The CDR3 consists of 15 residues. CDR3 sequence: CASSQIAQNSYEQYS. CDR3 sequence (DNA): TGTGCCAGCAGCCAAATCGCTCAAAATTCCTACGAGCAGTACTCC.

V is TRBV3-1 and J is TRBJ2-1, with no clear D. V gave up 4 bases and J gave up 4 bases, with 8 bases separating them. This CDR3 is 13 amino acids long. The germline V gene encodes CDR1 LGHDT and CDR2 YNNKEL (reference sequence). The CDR3 reads CASSLQRYNEQFF. The CDR3 nucleotides read TGTGCCAGCAGCCTACAGCGATACAATGAGCAGTTCTTC.

This chain joins TRBV6-2 or TRBV6-3 and TRBJ2-7; D perhaps matches TRBD1 (6 bases). This CDR3 spans 14 amino acids. Per germline, CDR1 MNHEY and CDR2 SVGEGT. Trimming left V 2 bases short and J 4 bases short, with 12 bases between. CDR3 sequence: CASSYHGQPYEQYF. The CDR3 DNA is TGTGCCAGCAGTTACCATGGACAGCCTTACGAGCAGTACTTC.